This T cell receptor beta chain was observed in a study of shared clonotypes between healthy human individuals. V was trimmed by 2 bases and J by 14 bases, leaving 12 bases between them. CDR1 MNHNS and CDR2 SASEGT come from the germline V gene. The CDR3 runs to 12 residues. In the case of this clone: Its antigen remains unknown.

General observations from the study: When compared with the clonotypes that were shared by all four sorted-subset donors, the non-shared clonotypes turned out to have lower generation probabilities.

Generated by immunoSEQ multiplex PCR, the TCRdb table keeps only in-frame clones and is missing some. The sample holds 2 million to 2.5 million clones, 85% to 95% seen once. J is TRBJ1-4 and V is TRBV6-1, with D unresolved. The sample comprised naive CD4+ T cells from PBMCs. The subset denotes: CD45RA+ positively selected. The sequence derives from a man between 18 and 29 years old in good health. Some clones in this sample may be carry-over from other donors' samples. The CDR3 reads CASSELKQSLFF. DNA of the CDR3: TGTGCCAGCAGTGAATTAAAACAGTCCCTGTTTTTT.